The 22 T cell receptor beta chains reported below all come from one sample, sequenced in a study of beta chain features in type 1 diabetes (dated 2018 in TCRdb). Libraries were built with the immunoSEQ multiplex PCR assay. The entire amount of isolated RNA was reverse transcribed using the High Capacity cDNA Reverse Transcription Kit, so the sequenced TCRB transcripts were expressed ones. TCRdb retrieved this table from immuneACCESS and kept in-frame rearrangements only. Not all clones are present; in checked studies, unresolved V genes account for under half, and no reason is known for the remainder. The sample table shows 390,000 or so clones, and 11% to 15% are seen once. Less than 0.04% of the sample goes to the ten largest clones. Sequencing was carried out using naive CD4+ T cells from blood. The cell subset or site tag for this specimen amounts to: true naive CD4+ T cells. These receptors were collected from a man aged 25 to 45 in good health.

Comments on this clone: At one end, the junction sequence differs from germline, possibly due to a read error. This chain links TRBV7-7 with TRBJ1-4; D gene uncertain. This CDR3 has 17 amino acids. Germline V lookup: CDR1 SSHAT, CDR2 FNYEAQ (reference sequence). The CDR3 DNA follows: TGTGCTAGCAGCTTATCGGCCAGGCGCTACTTTAATGAAAAACTGTTTTTT. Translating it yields CASSLSARRYFNEKLFF.

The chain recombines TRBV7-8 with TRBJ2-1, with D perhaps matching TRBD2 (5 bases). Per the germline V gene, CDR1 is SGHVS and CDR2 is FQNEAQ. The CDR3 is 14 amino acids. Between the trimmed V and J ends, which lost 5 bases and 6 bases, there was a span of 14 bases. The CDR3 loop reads CASSPDGVVNEQFF. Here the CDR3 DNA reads TGTGCCAGCAGCCCGGACGGGGTGGTCAATGAGCAGTTCTTC.

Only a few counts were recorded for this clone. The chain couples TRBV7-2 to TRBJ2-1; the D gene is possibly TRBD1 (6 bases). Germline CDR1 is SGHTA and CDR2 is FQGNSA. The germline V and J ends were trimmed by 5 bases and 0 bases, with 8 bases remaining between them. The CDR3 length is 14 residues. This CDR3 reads CASSVQGSYNEQFF. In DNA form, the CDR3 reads TGTGCCAGCAGCGTACAGGGCTCCTACAATGAGCAGTTCTTC.

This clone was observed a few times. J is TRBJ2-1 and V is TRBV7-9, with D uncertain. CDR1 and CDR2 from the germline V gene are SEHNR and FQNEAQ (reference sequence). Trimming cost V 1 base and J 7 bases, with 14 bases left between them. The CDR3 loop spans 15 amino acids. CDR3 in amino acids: CASSLVGGPTNEQFF. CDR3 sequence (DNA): TGTGCCAGCAGCTTAGTAGGCGGACCCACGAATGAGCAGTTCTTC.

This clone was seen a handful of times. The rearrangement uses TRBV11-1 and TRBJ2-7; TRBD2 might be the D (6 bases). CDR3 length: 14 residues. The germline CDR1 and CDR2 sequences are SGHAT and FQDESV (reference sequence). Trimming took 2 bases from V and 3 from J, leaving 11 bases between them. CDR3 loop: CASSLRGADYEQYV. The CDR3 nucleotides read TGTGCCAGCAGCTTACGCGGGGCAGACTACGAGCAGTACGTC.

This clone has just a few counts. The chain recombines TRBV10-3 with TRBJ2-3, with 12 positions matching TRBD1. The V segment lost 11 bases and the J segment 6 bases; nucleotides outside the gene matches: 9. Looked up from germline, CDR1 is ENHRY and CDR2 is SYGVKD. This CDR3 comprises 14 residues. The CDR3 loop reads CAVAGTGGRDTQYF. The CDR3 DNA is TGTGCCGTCGCCGGGACAGGGGGCCGGGATACGCAGTATTTT.

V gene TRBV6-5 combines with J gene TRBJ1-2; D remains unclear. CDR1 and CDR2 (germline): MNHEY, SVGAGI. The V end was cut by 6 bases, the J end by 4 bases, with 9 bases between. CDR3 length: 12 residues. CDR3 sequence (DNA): TGTGCCAGCAGGCGAGACTCCTATGGCTACACCTTC. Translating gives CASRRDSYGYTF.

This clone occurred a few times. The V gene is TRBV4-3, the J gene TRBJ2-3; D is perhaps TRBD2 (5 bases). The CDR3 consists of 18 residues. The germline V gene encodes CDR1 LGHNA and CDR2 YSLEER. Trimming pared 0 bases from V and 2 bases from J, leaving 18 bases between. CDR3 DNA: TGCGCCAGCAGCCAAGAGCCCCTCCCCAGCGGCTACACAGATACGCAGTATTTT. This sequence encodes CASSQEPLPSGYTDTQYF.

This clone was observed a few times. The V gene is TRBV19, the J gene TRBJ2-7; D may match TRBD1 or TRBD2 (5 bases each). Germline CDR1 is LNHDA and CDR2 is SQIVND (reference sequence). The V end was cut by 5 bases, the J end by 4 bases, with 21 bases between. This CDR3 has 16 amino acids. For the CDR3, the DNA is TGTGCCAGTAGTGGGACGGTCCGGTCAGGGAGATACGAGCAGTACTTC. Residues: CASSGTVRSGRYEQYF. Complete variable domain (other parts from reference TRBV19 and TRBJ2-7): DGGITQSPKYLFRKEGQNVTLSCEQNLNHDAMYWYRQDPGQGLRLIYYSQIVNDFQKGDIAEGYSVSREKKESFPLTVTSAQKNPTAFYLCASSGTVRSGRYEQYFGPGTRLTVT.

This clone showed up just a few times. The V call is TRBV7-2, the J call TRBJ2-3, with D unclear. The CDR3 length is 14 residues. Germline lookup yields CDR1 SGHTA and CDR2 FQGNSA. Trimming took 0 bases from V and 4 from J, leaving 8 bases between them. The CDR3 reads CASSLAPRSDTQYF. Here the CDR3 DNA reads TGTGCCAGCAGCTTAGCCCCCCGGTCAGATACGCAGTATTTT.

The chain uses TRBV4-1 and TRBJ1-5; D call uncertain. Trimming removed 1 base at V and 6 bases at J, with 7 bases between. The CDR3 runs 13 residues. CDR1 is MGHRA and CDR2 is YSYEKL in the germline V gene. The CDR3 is CASSQGALQPQHF. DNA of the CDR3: TGCGCCAGCAGCCAAGGAGCACTTCAGCCCCAGCATTTT.

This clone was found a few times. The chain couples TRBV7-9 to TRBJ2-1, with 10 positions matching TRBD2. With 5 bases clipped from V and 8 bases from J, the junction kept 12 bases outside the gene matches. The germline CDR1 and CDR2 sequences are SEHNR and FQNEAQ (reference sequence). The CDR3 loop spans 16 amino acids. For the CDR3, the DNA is TGTGCCAGCAGCCCCAGCGGGCTAGCGGGGGTCGATGAGCAGTTCTTC. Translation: CASSPSGLAGVDEQFF.

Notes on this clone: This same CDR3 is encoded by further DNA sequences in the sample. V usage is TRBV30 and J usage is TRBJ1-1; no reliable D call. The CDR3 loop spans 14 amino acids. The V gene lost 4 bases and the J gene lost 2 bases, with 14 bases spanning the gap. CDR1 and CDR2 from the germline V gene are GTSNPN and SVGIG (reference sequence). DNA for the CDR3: TGTGCCTGGATCGCGAGACTGTCTAACACTGAAGCTTTCTTT. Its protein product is CAWIARLSNTEAFF. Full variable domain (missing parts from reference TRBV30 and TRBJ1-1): SQTIHQWPATLVQPVGSPLSLECTVEGTSNPNLYWYRQAAGRGLQLLFYSVGIGQISSEVPQNLSASRPQDRQFILSSKKLLLSDSGFYLCAWIARLSNTEAFFGQGTRLTVV.

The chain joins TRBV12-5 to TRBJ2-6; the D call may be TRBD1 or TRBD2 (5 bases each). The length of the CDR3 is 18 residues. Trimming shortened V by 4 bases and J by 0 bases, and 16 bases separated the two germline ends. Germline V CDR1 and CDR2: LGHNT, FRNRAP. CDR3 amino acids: CASGSIPGTSSGANVLTF. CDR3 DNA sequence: TGTGCTAGTGGTTCAATTCCAGGGACCTCCTCTGGGGCCAACGTCCTGACTTTC.

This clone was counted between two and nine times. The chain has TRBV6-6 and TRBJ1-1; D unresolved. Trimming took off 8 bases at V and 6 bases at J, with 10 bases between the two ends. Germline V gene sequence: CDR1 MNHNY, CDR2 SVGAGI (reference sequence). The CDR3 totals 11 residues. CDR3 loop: CASGIGAEAFF. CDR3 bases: TGTGCCAGCGGGATCGGGGCTGAAGCTTTCTTT.

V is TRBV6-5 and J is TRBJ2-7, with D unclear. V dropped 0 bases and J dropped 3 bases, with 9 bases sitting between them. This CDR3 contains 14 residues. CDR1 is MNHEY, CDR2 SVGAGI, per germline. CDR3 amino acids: CASSYSRRLYEQYF. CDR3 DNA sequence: TGTGCCAGCAGTTACTCGAGGCGGCTCTACGAGCAGTACTTC.

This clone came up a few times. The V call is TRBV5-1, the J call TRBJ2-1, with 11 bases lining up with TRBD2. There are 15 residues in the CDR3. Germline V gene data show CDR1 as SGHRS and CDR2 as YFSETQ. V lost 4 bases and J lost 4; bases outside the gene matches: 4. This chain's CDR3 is CASSPRLAGYNEQFF. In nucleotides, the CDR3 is TGCGCCAGCAGCCCCAGACTAGCGGGGTACAATGAGCAGTTCTTC.

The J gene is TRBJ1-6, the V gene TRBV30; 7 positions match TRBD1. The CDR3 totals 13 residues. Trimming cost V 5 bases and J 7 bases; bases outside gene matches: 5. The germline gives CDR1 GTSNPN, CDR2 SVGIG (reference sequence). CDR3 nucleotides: TGTGCCTGGGAAGACAGGGAAAATTCACCCCTCCACTTT. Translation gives CAWEDRENSPLHF.

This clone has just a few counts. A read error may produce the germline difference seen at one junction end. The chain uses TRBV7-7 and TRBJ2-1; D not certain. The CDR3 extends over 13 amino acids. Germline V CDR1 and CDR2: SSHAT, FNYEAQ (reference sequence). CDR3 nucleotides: TGTGCTAGCAGCACGCAAAGGTCGCAGGAGCAGTTCTTC. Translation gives CASSTQRSQEQFF.

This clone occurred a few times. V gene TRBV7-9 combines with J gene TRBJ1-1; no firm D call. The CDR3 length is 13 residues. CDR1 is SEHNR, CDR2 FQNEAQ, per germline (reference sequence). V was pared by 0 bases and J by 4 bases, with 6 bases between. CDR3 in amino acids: CASSLALGTEAFF. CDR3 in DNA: TGTGCCAGCAGCTTAGCGCTTGGCACTGAAGCTTTCTTT.

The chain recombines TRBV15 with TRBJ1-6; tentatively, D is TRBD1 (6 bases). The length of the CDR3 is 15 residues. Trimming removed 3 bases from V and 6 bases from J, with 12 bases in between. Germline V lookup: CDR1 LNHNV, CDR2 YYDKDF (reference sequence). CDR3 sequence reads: CATSRDSFRNSPLHF. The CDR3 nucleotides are TGTGCCACCAGCAGGGACAGTTTCCGTAATTCACCCCTCCACTTT.

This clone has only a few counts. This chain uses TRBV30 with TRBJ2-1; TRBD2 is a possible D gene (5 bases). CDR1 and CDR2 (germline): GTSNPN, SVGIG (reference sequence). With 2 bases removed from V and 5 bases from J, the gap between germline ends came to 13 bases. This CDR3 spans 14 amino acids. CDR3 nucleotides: TGTGCCTGGAGTAATGGACTGACCAACAATGAGCAGTTCTTC. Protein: CAWSNGLTNNEQFF.